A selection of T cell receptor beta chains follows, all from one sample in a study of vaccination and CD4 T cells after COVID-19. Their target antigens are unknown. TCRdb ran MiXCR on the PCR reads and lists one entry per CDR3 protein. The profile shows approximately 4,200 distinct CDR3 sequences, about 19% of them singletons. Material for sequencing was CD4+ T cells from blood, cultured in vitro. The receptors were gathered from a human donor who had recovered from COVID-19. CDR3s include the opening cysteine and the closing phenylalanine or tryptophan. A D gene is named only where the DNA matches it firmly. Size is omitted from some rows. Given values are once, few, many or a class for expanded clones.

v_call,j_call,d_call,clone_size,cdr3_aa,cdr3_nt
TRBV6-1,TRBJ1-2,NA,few,CASSPNRIDRNYGYTF,TGTGCCAGCAGCCCCAACAGAATAGACAGGAACTATGGCTACACCTTC
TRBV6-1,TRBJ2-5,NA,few,CASKDSLQETQYF,TGTGCCAGCAAAGACAGTCTCCAAGAGACCCAGTACTTC
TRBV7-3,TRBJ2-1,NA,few,CASSLTRAAYNEQFF,TGTGCCAGCAGCTTAACGCGAGCTGCCTACAATGAGCAGTTCTTC
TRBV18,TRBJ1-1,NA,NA,CASSPLTGGAFF,TGTGCCAGCTCACCACTGACTGGGGGAGCTTTCTTT
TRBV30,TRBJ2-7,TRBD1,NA,CAWSDRGFGEQYF,TGTGCCTGGAGCGACAGGGGCTTTGGCGAGCAGTACTTC
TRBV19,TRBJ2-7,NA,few,CASSITSGGSYEQYF,TGTGCCAGTAGTATAACGTCAGGAGGCTCCTACGAGCAGTACTTC
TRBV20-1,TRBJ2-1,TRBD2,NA,CSAIRLAGKYNEQFF,TGCAGTGCCATCCGACTAGCGGGGAAATACAATGAGCAGTTCTTC
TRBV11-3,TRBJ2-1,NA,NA,CASSPGGGSYNEQFF,TGTGCCAGCAGCCCAGGAGGGGGCTCCTACAATGAGCAGTTCTTC
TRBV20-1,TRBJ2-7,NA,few,CSAQPIRTALMNEQYF,TGCAGTGCTCAACCCATAAGGACGGCCTTGATGAACGAGCAGTACTTC
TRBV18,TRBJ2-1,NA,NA,CASSPVGASSYNEQFF,TGTGCCAGCTCCCCCGTAGGGGCTAGCTCCTACAATGAGCAGTTCTTC
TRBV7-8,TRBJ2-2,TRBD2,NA,CASSRGTNGGAYGGELFF,TGTGCCAGCAGCCGAGGGACTAACGGGGGGGCATATGGCGGGGAGCTGTTTTTT
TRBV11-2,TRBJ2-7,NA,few,CASTPGLTHYEQYF,TGTGCCAGCACCCCAGGACTCACCCACTACGAGCAGTACTTC
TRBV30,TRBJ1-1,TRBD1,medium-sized,CASDRGRGNTEAFF,TGTGCCTCGGACAGGGGGCGCGGGAACACTGAAGCTTTCTTT
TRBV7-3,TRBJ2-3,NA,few,CASSPGAQSSTDTQYF,TGTGCCAGCAGTCCCGGGGCCCAAAGTAGCACAGATACGCAGTATTTT
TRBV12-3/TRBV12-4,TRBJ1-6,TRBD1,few,CASSTWDRGLGSPLHF,TGTGCCAGCAGTACATGGGACAGGGGGCTTGGGTCACCCCTCCACTTT
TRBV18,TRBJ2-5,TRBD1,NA,CASSPFSLSGGFETQYF,TGTGCCAGCTCACCATTCTCACTCTCAGGGGGCTTTGAGACCCAGTACTTC
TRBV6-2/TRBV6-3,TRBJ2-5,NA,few,CASSYLQTQYF,TGTGCCAGCAGTTACCTTCAGACCCAGTACTTC
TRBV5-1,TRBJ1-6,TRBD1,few,CASSLTGENSPLHF,TGCGCCAGCAGCTTGACAGGGGAAAATTCACCCCTCCACTTT
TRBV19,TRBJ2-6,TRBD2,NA,CASSSSGGASGANVLTF,TGTGCCAGTAGCTCTAGCGGGGGGGCCTCTGGGGCCAACGTCCTGACTTTC
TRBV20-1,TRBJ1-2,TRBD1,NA,CSARKGQGNYGYTF,TGCAGTGCTAGAAAGGGACAGGGGAACTATGGCTACACCTTC
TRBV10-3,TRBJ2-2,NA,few,CAISSNLGANTGELFF,TGTGCCATCAGTTCTAACTTGGGCGCGAACACCGGGGAGCTGTTTTTT
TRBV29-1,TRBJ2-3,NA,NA,CSVESGGNTQYF,TGCAGCGTTGAGTCGGGGGGCAATACGCAGTATTTT
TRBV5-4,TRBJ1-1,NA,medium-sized,CASSLGVSSTTEAFF,TGTGCCAGCAGCTTGGGGGTGTCGAGCACCACTGAAGCTTTCTTT
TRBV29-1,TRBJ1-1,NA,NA,CSVDRANTEAFF,TGCAGCGTTGACAGGGCGAACACTGAAGCTTTCTTT
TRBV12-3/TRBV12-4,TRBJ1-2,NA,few,CASTLRPGSYGYTF,TGTGCCAGCACCTTACGTCCAGGAAGCTATGGCTACACCTTC
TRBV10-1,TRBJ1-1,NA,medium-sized,CASRTGSTEAFF,TGCGCCAGCAGGACAGGAAGTACTGAAGCTTTCTTT
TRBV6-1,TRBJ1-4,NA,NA,CASSGSRSGIEKLFF,TGTGCCAGCAGTGGTTCACGGAGTGGGATTGAAAAACTGTTTTTT
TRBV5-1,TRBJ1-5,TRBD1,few,CASSLGTGDVANQPQHF,TGCGCCAGCAGCTTGGGGACAGGGGATGTAGCAAATCAGCCCCAGCATTTT
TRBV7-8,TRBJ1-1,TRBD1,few,CASSLWDRPNTEAFF,TGTGCCAGCAGCTTATGGGACAGACCAAACACTGAAGCTTTCTTT
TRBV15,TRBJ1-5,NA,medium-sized,CATSRDHGQPQHF,TGTGCCACCAGCAGAGATCATGGTCAGCCCCAGCATTTT
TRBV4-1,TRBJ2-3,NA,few,CASSQDLALTDTQYF,TGCGCCAGCAGCCAAGATTTGGCCCTCACAGATACGCAGTATTTT
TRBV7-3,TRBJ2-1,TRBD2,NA,CASSLRGTSGGWEQFF,TGTGCCAGCAGCTTACGGGGGACTAGCGGGGGATGGGAGCAGTTCTTC
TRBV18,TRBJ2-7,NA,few,CASSPFTYEQYF,TGTGCCAGCTCACCATTCACATACGAGCAGTACTTC
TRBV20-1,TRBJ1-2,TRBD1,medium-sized,CSARWGQNYGYTF,TGCAGTGCCCGTTGGGGACAGAACTATGGCTACACCTTC
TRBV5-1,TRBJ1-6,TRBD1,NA,CASSPDRGSPLHF,TGCGCCAGCAGCCCCGACAGGGGTTCACCCCTCCACTTT
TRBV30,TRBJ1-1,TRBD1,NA,CAWSLLGEGAVEAFF,TGTGCCTGGAGTCTTTTAGGGGAGGGGGCTGTTGAAGCTTTCTTT
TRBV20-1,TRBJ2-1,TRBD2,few,CSAVGSGVYNEQFF,TGCAGTGCCGTAGGAAGCGGGGTTTACAATGAGCAGTTCTTC
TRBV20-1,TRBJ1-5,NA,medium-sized,CSATAGDQPQHF,TGCAGTGCTACCGCAGGGGACCAGCCCCAGCATTTT
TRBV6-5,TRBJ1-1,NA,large,CASSYGSTEAFF,TGTGCCAGCAGTTACGGGAGCACTGAAGCTTTCTTT
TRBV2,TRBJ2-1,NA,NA,CASMLRVYNEQFF,TGTGCCAGCATGCTCAGGGTCTACAATGAGCAGTTCTTC
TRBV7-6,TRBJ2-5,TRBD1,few,CASSPGTGGGVTQYF,TGTGCCAGCAGCCCTGGGACAGGGGGTGGAGTGACCCAGTACTTC
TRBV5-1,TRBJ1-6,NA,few,CASSLTDSYNSPLHF,TGCGCCAGCAGCTTGACCGACAGTTATAATTCACCCCTCCACTTT
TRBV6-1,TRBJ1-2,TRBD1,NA,CASSLLQGANGYTF,TGTGCCAGCAGTCTATTACAGGGGGCGAATGGCTACACCTTC
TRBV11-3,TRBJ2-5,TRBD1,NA,CASSRPGQGGETQYF,TGTGCCAGCAGCCGTCCGGGACAGGGAGGAGAGACCCAGTACTTC
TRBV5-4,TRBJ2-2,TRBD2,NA,CASSSGGKQNTGELFF,TGTGCCAGCAGCAGCGGGGGGAAACAGAACACCGGGGAGCTGTTTTTT
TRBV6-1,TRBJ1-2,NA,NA,CASRPGVDRYGYTF,TGTGCCAGCAGACCGGGGGTGGATCGGTATGGCTACACCTTC